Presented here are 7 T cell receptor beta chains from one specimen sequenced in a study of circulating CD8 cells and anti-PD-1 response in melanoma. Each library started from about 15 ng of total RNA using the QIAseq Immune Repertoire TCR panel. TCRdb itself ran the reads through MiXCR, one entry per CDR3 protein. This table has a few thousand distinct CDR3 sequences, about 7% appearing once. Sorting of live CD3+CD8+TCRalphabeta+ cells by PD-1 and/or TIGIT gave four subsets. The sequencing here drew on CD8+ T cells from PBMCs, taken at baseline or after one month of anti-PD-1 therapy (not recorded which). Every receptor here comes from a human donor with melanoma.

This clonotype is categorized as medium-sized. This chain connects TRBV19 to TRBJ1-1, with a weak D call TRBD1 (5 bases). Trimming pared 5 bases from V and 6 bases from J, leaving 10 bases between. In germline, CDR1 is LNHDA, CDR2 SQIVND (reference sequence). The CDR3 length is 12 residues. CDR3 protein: CASSQQGAEAFF. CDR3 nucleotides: TGTGCCAGTAGTCAGCAGGGAGCTGAAGCTTTCTTT.

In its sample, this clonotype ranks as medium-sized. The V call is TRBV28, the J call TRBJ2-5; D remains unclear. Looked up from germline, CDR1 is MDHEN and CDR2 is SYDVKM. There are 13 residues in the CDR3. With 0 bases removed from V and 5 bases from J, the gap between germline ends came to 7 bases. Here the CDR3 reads CASSLWGWETQYF. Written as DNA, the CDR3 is TGTGCCAGCAGTTTATGGGGCTGGGAGACCCAGTACTTC.

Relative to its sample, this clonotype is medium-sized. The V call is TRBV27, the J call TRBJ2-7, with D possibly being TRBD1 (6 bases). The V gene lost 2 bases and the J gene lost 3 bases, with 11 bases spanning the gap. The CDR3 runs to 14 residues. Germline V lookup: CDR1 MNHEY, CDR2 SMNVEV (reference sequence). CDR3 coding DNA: TGTGCCAGCAGTTTAGATGGGGGCTTCTACGAGCAGTACTTC. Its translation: CASSLDGGFYEQYF.

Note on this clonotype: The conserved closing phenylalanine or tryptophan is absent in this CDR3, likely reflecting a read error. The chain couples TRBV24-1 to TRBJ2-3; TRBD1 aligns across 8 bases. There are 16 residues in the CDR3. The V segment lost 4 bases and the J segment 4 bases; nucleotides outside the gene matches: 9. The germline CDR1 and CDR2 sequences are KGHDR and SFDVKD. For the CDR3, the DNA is TGTGCCACCAGTGACTTGGCCGGGACAGGCGCAGATACGCAGTATTCT. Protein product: CATSDLAGTGADTQYS.

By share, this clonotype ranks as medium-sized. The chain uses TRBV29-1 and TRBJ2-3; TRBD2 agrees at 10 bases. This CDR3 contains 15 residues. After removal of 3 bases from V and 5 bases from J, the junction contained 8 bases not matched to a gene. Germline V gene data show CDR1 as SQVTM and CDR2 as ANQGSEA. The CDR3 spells CSVDGLAGAGDTQYF. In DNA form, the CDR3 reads TGCAGCGTTGATGGGCTAGCGGGAGCTGGAGATACGCAGTATTTT.

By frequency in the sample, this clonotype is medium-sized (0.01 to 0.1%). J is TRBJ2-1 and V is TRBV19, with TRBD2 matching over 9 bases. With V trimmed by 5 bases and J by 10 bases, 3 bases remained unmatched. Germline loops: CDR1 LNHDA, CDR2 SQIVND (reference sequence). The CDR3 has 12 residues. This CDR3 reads CASSVGTSEQFF. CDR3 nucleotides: TGTGCCAGTAGTGTAGGGACTAGCGAGCAGTTCTTC.

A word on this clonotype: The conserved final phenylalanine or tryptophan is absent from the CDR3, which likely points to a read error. In DNA, the CDR3 is TGTGCCAGCGTAAAGGGACAGCTAAATGAGCAGTTCTCC. Translating gives CASVKGQLNEQFS. V usage is TRBV2 and J usage is TRBJ2-1, with 7 nucleotides matching TRBD1. V dropped 8 bases and J dropped 7; count of bases not matched to a gene: 8. The CDR3 covers 13 residues. CDR1 is SNHLY and CDR2 is FYNNEI in the germline V gene.